This T cell receptor beta chain was retrieved from a study of T cells after somatic rescue of genetic block. Sequencing was performed with immunoSEQ multiplex PCR; in TCRdb, only in-frame clones are kept and a portion is missing. Of more than 9,000 clones listed, 74% are singletons. The V gene lost 3 bases and the J gene lost 3 bases, with 10 bases spanning the gap. Germline V gene sequence: CDR1 SGDLS, CDR2 YYNGEE. The CDR3 is made up of 14 amino acids. The chain couples TRBV9 to TRBJ2-1, with unresolved D. This TCR was recovered from a boy aged 5-17 years. The material sequenced was peripheral blood mononuclear cells (PBMCs). The CDR3 DNA sequence: TGTGCCAGCAGCGACCGGGCCCTCTACAATGAGCAGTTCTTC. Its translation is CASSDRALYNEQFF.